The TCR beta chain described here comes from a study of identical twins. V shed 8 bases, J shed 4 bases, and the junction held 9 bases outside the gene matches. The CDR3 has 14 residues. TCRdb recomputed calls from the 5' RACE reads with MiXCR, one row per CDR3 protein. This sample has hundreds of thousands of distinct CDR3 sequences, with about 20% found just once. These records were also assigned to another study, of T cells expressing NK-cell markers. That paper states: HCMV specificity of the expanded NKG2C+ T cell clones was not established.

V is TRBV12-3 or TRBV12-4 and J is TRBJ2-7; 9 bases line up with TRBD1. Input material: PBMCs. This clonotype originated in a woman aged 18-29 years in good health. CDR3 sequence: CASHARDRAYEQYF. The CDR3 DNA reads as TGTGCCAGCCATGCCCGGGACAGGGCGTACGAGCAGTACTTC.